The 13 T cell receptor beta chains in this list originate from one sample, sequenced in a study of stem cell transplantation in POMP-related autoinflammatory disease. The table came from immunoSEQ multiplex PCR; TCRdb's copy has only in-frame clones and leaves some out. This table has around 9,000 clones, 88% appearing once. The sequences come from CD8+ T cells from PBMCs, collected after stem cell transplantation. These receptors were obtained from a human patient with POMP-related autoinflammation and immune dysregulation (PRAID). Some T cells may have come from the graft donor.

V usage is TRBV7-9 and J usage is TRBJ2-1; possible D gene TRBD2, 5 bases. From germline, CDR1 is SEHNR and CDR2 FQNEAQ (reference sequence). V gave up 8 bases and J gave up 5 bases, with 16 bases separating them. CDR3 size: 14 residues. The CDR3 nucleotides are TGTGCCAGCGAGGGAAGTGGGTTTGACAATGAGCAGTTCTTC. Translated: CASEGSGFDNEQFF.

V is TRBV12-3 or TRBV12-4 and J is TRBJ1-3, with D hard to call. Trimming took 1 base from V and 5 from J, leaving 6 bases between them. The CDR3 totals 13 residues. CDR3 bases: TGTGCCAGCAGTTTAGGTTCGAGAAACACCATATATTTT. It is translated as CASSLGSRNTIYF.

This rearrangement joins TRBV9 to TRBJ2-2, with 7 bases identical to TRBD1. Germline lookup yields CDR1 SGDLS and CDR2 YYNGEE. The CDR3 contains 16 residues. The V segment lost 4 bases and the J segment 2 bases; nucleotides outside the gene matches: 8. This chain's CDR3 is CASSPRTGTNTGELFF. CDR3 nucleotide sequence: TGTGCCAGCAGCCCTCGGACAGGAACAAACACCGGGGAGCTGTTTTTT.

The chain couples TRBV5-5 to TRBJ1-3, with TRBD1 as a possible D gene (5 bases). This CDR3 has 14 amino acids. V was shortened by 6 bases and J by 3 bases, with 13 bases between the two germline ends. CDR1 SGHKS and CDR2 YYEKEE come from the germline V gene (reference sequence). Here the CDR3 DNA reads TGTGCCAGCAATAAGGACATATATGGAAACACCATATATTTT. Its translation is CASNKDIYGNTIYF.

CDR3 in DNA: TGTGCCAGCAGTTTGATAGGGAACTATGGCTACACCTTC. Translation gives CASSLIGNYGYTF. V gene TRBV28 combines with J gene TRBJ1-2; D gene ambiguous. The V gene's germline CDR1 is MDHEN and CDR2 SYDVKM. This CDR3 has 13 amino acids. V was clipped by 3 bases and J by 2 bases, with 7 bases between them.

The V and J genes are TRBV11-2 and TRBJ1-2, with D perhaps matching TRBD1 (5 bases). This CDR3 is 17 amino acids long. Germline V CDR1 and CDR2: SGHAT, FQNNGV. V was clipped by 5 bases and J by 2 bases, with 21 bases between them. CDR3 DNA sequence: TGTGCCAGCAGCCCTTACTACCTCGACAGACCAAACTATGGCTACACCTTC. Protein: CASSPYYLDRPNYGYTF.

This chain connects TRBV30 to TRBJ2-1; 12 bases match TRBD2. The J segment lost 4 bases and the V segment lost 3 bases, leaving 4 bases of the junction unmatched. CDR1 GTSNPN and CDR2 SVGIG come from the germline V gene (reference sequence). This CDR3 contains 15 residues. The CDR3 DNA sequence: TGTGCCTGGAGCGGACTAGCGGGGTCTTACAATGAGCAGTTCTTC. Protein: CAWSGLAGSYNEQFF.

J is TRBJ2-7 and V is TRBV7-9; 8 nucleotides match TRBD1. The germline CDR1 and CDR2 sequences are SEHNR and FQNEAQ (reference sequence). The CDR3 has 15 residues. V lost 1 base to trimming and J lost 2 bases; unmatched junction nucleotides: 4. For the CDR3, the DNA is TGTGCCAGCAGCTTAGAAGACAGGGGTGCCTACGAGCAGTACTTC. Protein sequence: CASSLEDRGAYEQYF. Full variable domain (rest looked up from reference TRBV7-9 and TRBJ2-7): DTGVSQNPRHKITKRGQNVTFRCDPISEHNRLYWYRQTLGQGPEFLTYFQNEAQLEKSRLLSDRFSAERPKGSFSTLEIQRTEQGDSAMYLCASSLEDRGAYEQYFGPGTRLTVT.

The gene calls are TRBV19 and TRBJ1-5; no reliable D call. CDR3 size: 13 residues. The V end was cut by 6 bases, the J end by 6 bases, with 12 bases between. The germline V gene has CDR1 LNHDA and CDR2 SQIVND (reference sequence). The CDR3 spells CASSPSPVQPQHF. The CDR3 DNA is TGTGCCAGTAGCCCATCTCCGGTTCAGCCCCAGCATTTT.

There are a few counts of this clone. The V call is TRBV5-8, the J call TRBJ2-5; D call uncertain. Germline V gives CDR1 SGHTS, CDR2 YDEGEE. V was trimmed by 0 bases and J by 4 bases, leaving 1 base between them. The CDR3 is made up of 11 amino acids. For the CDR3, the DNA is TGTGCCAGCAGCTTGGCAGAGACCCAGTACTTC. This encodes CASSLAETQYF.

V gene TRBV13 combines with J gene TRBJ1-2; 7 bases are a match to TRBD1. The germline CDR1 and CDR2 sequences are PRHDT and FYEKMQ (reference sequence). Trimming at V came to 6 bases and at J to 2 bases, leaving 6 bases not matched to a gene. CDR3 length: 14 residues. The CDR3, as DNA: TGTGCCAGCAGACACAGGGGAAGGAACTATGGCTACACCTTC. Residues: CASRHRGRNYGYTF.

V is TRBV11-3 and J is TRBJ2-1; 7 bases line up with TRBD2. CDR3 length: 21 amino acids. V trimming: 0 bases; J trimming: 3 bases; junction bases outside the gene matches: 20. Germline V CDR1 and CDR2: SGHNT, YENEEA. This chain's CDR3 is CASSLEFPLAATHRLYNEQFF. The CDR3 nucleotides read TGTGCCAGCAGCTTAGAGTTCCCGCTAGCGGCTACTCACAGGCTCTACAATGAGCAGTTCTTC.

The chain has TRBV5-8 and TRBJ1-1; tentatively, D is TRBD1 (6 bases). Germline CDR1 SGHTS, CDR2 YDEGEE. CDR3 length: 11 amino acids. V lost 1 base to trimming and J lost 11 bases, with 9 bases between them. Here the CDR3 DNA reads TGTGCCAGCAGCTTGAACAGGGTTGCTTTCTTT. Translated: CASSLNRVAFF.